Listed here are 21 T cell receptor beta chains from one sample, sequenced in a study of shared clonotypes between healthy human individuals. Generated by immunoSEQ multiplex PCR, the TCRdb table keeps only in-frame clones and is missing some. Of some 2,000,000 clones listed, 95% are singletons. The sample was naive CD4+ T cells sorted from blood. This sample's subset: CD45RA+ positively selected. The receptors derive from a young man in good health.

The chain uses TRBV9 and TRBJ2-2; the D call may be TRBD1 or TRBD2 (5 bases each). Germline values: CDR1 SGDLS, CDR2 YYNGEE. The length of the CDR3 is 14 residues. With 2 bases removed from V and 6 bases from J, the gap between germline ends came to 11 bases. The CDR3 protein is CASSVSGSAGELFF. The DNA of the CDR3 is TGTGCCAGCAGCGTTTCAGGGAGCGCCGGGGAGCTGTTTTTT.

The V and J genes are TRBV2 and TRBJ2-7; TRBD2 matches 7 bases. The trim removed 3 bases at V and 7 bases at J, leaving 3 bases unmatched. This CDR3 comprises 12 residues. Germline V lookup: CDR1 SNHLY, CDR2 FYNNEI. The CDR3 sequence: CASSEGGWEQYF. The CDR3 nucleotides read TGTGCCAGCAGTGAGGGAGGGTGGGAGCAGTACTTC.

The chain couples TRBV10-2 to TRBJ2-5, with 7 bases lining up with TRBD2. The CDR3 loop spans 13 amino acids. Germline CDR1 WSHSY, CDR2 SAAADI. V lost 6 bases, J lost 2 bases, and 3 bases stayed unmatched. The chain's CDR3 is CASRGGPQETQYF. The CDR3 DNA reads as TGCGCCAGCAGGGGAGGGCCACAAGAGACCCAGTACTTC.

The chain links TRBV29-1 to TRBJ1-1; D is possibly TRBD1 (5 bases). CDR3 length equals 14 residues. The V gene lost 2 bases and the J gene lost 3 bases, with 13 bases spanning the gap. Germline V gives CDR1 SQVTM, CDR2 ANQGSEA. CDR3 coding DNA: TGCAGCGTTGAATATAGGGAAGGGGACACTGAAGCTTTCTTT. It yields the protein CSVEYREGDTEAFF.

The chain has TRBV29-1 and TRBJ1-3; 10 nucleotides line up with TRBD1. This CDR3 has 17 amino acids. V gave up 1 base and J gave up 0 bases; unmatched junction bases: 6. CDR1 and CDR2 from the germline V gene are SQVTM and ANQGSEA. CDR3 nucleotide sequence: TGCAGCGTTGAAGGATGGGGACAGGGGAGCTCTGGAAACACCATATATTTT. Its translation is CSVEGWGQGSSGNTIYF.

The chain uses TRBV7-2 and TRBJ2-5; 11 bases fit TRBD2. Germline lookup yields CDR1 SGHTA and CDR2 FQGNSA. V was clipped by 9 bases and J by 4 bases; unmatched bases: 10. The CDR3 contains 15 residues. The CDR3 sequence is CASSKLAGGPETQYF. The CDR3 DNA reads TGTGCCAGTTCCAAATTAGCGGGAGGGCCAGAGACCCAGTACTTC.

This chain connects TRBV28 to TRBJ2-7; D not resolved. The CDR3 runs to 16 residues. Germline values: CDR1 MDHEN, CDR2 SYDVKM. Trimming stripped 5 bases from V and 0 bases from J, with 17 bases between. CDR3 amino acids: CASSPTGRDGSYEQYF. Here the CDR3 DNA reads TGTGCCAGCAGTCCGACCGGGCGTGACGGCTCCTACGAGCAGTACTTC.

V usage is TRBV7-6 and J usage is TRBJ2-7; D ambiguous. This CDR3 is built from 13 residues. The germline V gene encodes CDR1 SGHVS and CDR2 FNYEAQ. Trimming pared 1 base from V and 6 bases from J, leaving 10 bases between. This chain's CDR3 is CASSLGHSLEQYF. For the CDR3, the DNA is TGTGCCAGCAGCTTAGGTCACAGTCTCGAGCAGTACTTC.

The chain combines TRBV10-3 with TRBJ2-3; 14 nucleotides line up with TRBD2. CDR1 is ENHRY, CDR2 SYGVKD, per germline. The CDR3 contains 16 residues. The V segment lost 7 bases and the J segment 4 bases; nucleotides outside the gene matches: 7. CDR3 in amino acids: CAITPGTSGGADTQYF. Written as DNA, the CDR3 is TGTGCCATCACCCCGGGGACTAGCGGGGGCGCAGATACGCAGTATTTT.

Of note for this clone: The sample holds other DNA sequences that translate to the same CDR3. The CDR3 reads CSVRQGLNTEAFF. CDR3 coding DNA: TGCAGCGTTAGACAGGGACTGAACACTGAAGCTTTCTTT. The V call is TRBV29-1, the J call TRBJ1-1; 7 nucleotides match TRBD1. Trimming cost V 5 bases and J 0 bases; bases outside gene matches: 3. The CDR3 runs to 13 residues. Germline loops: CDR1 SQVTM, CDR2 ANQGSEA.

This clone occurred once. The CDR3 loop reads CASNPVAVPAEQYF. DNA of the CDR3: TGCGCCAGCAACCCAGTCGCGGTACCGGCCGAGCAGTACTTC. V usage is TRBV5-1 and J usage is TRBJ2-7; no reliable D call. The ends were cut back, 6 bases at V and 6 bases at J, with 19 bases in the middle. Germline V CDR1 and CDR2: SGHRS, YFSETQ. The CDR3 has 14 residues.

This clone was seen only once. This chain connects TRBV7-2 to TRBJ2-7; 8 bases line up with TRBD1. Per germline, CDR1 SGHTA and CDR2 FQGNSA. Trimming cost V 3 bases and J 0 bases; bases outside gene matches: 7. The CDR3 length is 16 residues. CDR3 bases: TGTGCCAGCAGCTTCCCAGGACAGGGAAGCTCCTACGAGCAGTACTTC. It codes for CASSFPGQGSSYEQYF.

The chain recombines TRBV28 with TRBJ2-3; 8 bases match TRBD1. V lost 6 bases, J lost 2 bases, and 4 bases stayed unmatched. CDR1 is MDHEN and CDR2 is SYDVKM in the germline V gene. The length of the CDR3 is 14 residues. CDR3 amino acids: CASSPGQVTDTQYF. The CDR3 nucleotides are TGTGCCAGCAGCCCGGGACAGGTCACAGATACGCAGTATTTT.

The chain employs TRBV7-9 and TRBJ2-5; 8 positions match TRBD2. Looked up from germline, CDR1 is SEHNR and CDR2 is FQNEAQ (reference sequence). The CDR3 loop spans 14 amino acids. Trimming cost V 10 bases and J 2 bases; bases outside gene matches: 9. The CDR3 loop reads CATSELAVQETQYF. The CDR3 region has the DNA TGTGCCACCTCCGAACTAGCGGTACAAGAGACCCAGTACTTC.

This chain links TRBV25-1 with TRBJ2-1, with 10 bases lining up with TRBD2. Trimming took 4 bases from V and 7 from J; bases not matched to a gene: 1. CDR3 length: 13 residues. Germline V gene data show CDR1 as MGHDK and CDR2 as SYGVNS. CDR3 sequence: CASSGTSGNEQFF. The CDR3, as DNA: TGTGCCAGCAGTGGGACTAGCGGTAATGAGCAGTTCTTC.

The chain uses TRBV10-3 and TRBJ1-4; TRBD1 agrees at 7 bases. Trimming took 0 bases from V and 4 from J; bases not matched to a gene: 2. The germline V gene has CDR1 ENHRY and CDR2 SYGVKD. This CDR3 has 15 residues. The CDR3, as DNA: TGTGCCATCAGTGAGTCGACAGGGAATAATGAAAAACTGTTTTTT. This translates into CAISESTGNNEKLFF.

This sequence joins TRBV28 and TRBJ1-1; TRBD1 matches at 7 bases. Trimming took 5 bases from V and 3 from J; bases not matched to a gene: 12. The CDR3 contains 16 residues. Germline V gene sequence: CDR1 MDHEN, CDR2 SYDVKM. The chain's CDR3 is CASSKGGGVVYTEAFF. The CDR3 DNA sequence: TGTGCCAGCAGTAAGGGAGGGGGCGTCGTGTACACTGAAGCTTTCTTT.

The rearrangement links TRBV7-2 to TRBJ2-3; 9 positions agree with TRBD1. Germline V lookup: CDR1 SGHTA, CDR2 FQGNSA. The ends lost 0 bases at V and 3 bases at J; junction bases unmatched: 4. The CDR3 spans 16 residues. The CDR3 DNA follows: TGTGCCAGCAGCTTAGCCGGGACAGGGTGGACAGATACGCAGTATTTT. It encodes CASSLAGTGWTDTQYF. The full variable domain, completed using reference TRBV7-2 and TRBJ2-3, is GAGVSQSPSNKVTEKGKDVELRCDPISGHTALYWYRQSLGQGLEFLIYFQGNSAPDKSGLPSDRFSAERTGGSVSTLTIQRTQQEDSAVYLCASSLAGTGWTDTQYFGPGTRLTVL.

The chain employs TRBV11-2 and TRBJ2-5; D is ambiguous. CDR3 length: 16 amino acids. The germline V and J ends were trimmed by 3 bases and 0 bases, with 14 bases remaining between them. Per germline, CDR1 SGHAT and CDR2 FQNNGV. This CDR3 reads CASSLGAVKYQETQYF. DNA of the CDR3: TGTGCCAGCAGCTTGGGTGCGGTAAAGTACCAAGAGACCCAGTACTTC.

The chain combines TRBV7-2 with TRBJ2-5, with D possibly being TRBD1 (6 bases). The CDR3 extends over 15 amino acids. CDR1 and CDR2 (germline): SGHTA, FQGNSA. V was clipped by 5 bases and J by 2 bases, with 15 bases between them. CDR3 sequence (DNA): TGTGCCAGCAGCCTCCTCACAGGGTGGCAAGAGACCCAGTACTTC. Translated, it gives CASSLLTGWQETQYF.

The chain carries TRBV29-1 and TRBJ1-1; TRBD1 aligns across 7 bases. Germline assignment: CDR1 SQVTM and CDR2 ANQGSEA. Trimming removed 5 bases from V and 11 bases from J; junction bases left unmatched: 14. This CDR3 region has 13 residues. CDR3 region: CSVQNLDRVGAFF. The CDR3 DNA follows: TGCAGCGTTCAAAACCTAGACAGGGTCGGGGCTTTCTTT.